Given below is one TCR beta chain in context. Some clones are missing from TCRdb's copy, which holds only in-frame ones; the method was immunoSEQ multiplex PCR. This table holds under 200,000 clones, approximately 80% found once. The data originate from a study of cytotoxic CD8 clonotypes in ibrutinib-treated CLL. Study-level information: Recorded responses included around 25 partial and 2 complete; following median approximately 68 months, roughly 15 stayed remitted and 12 progressed.

Trimming removed 5 bases from V and 0 bases from J, with 25 bases in between. The CDR3 spans 19 residues. Germline lookup yields CDR1 SGHTA and CDR2 FQGTGA. The sample here was PBMCs, taken after 24 months of ibrutinib treatment. The TCR was taken from a human donor with chronic lymphocytic leukemia. The genes are TRBV7-3 and TRBJ1-1, with D possibly being TRBD1 (6 bases). The CDR3, as DNA: TGTGCCAGCAGCCCCCTTATTTGGGGACAACGAATCTTGAACACTGAAGCTTTCTTT. As protein: CASSPLIWGQRILNTEAFF.